These 18 T cell receptor beta chains came from one sample sequenced in a study of T and B cells in COVID-19 patients. BIOMED2 TRB-A/B primer pools were used in multiplex TRB PCR. MiXCR, applied by TCRdb to the multiplex PCR reads, yields one record per CDR3 protein. Of several thousand distinct CDR3 sequences in the sample, roughly 27% were seen once. From blood, roughly 250-500 ng of genomic DNA served as TRB template. Sequencing was carried out using blood. The source is a human donor with active COVID-19. The donor label of this sample is uncertain.

The DNA for the CDR3 is TGCAGTGCTTTAAAACTACCGGTGGGGCTCTCTGGAAACACCATATATTTT. Translated, it gives CSALKLPVGLSGNTIYF. The rearrangement joins TRBV29-1 to TRBJ1-3; the D gene is possibly TRBD1 (5 bases). This CDR3 has 17 amino acids. CDR1 and CDR2 (germline): SQVTM, ANQGSEA.

Judged by abundance, this clonotype is medium-sized. The chain joins TRBV29-1 to TRBJ1-2; the D gene is possibly TRBD1 (5 bases). Trimming pared 3 bases from V and 5 bases from J, leaving 16 bases between. The CDR3 runs 14 residues. Germline V gene lookup returns CDR1 SQVTM and CDR2 ANQGSEA. The CDR3 coding sequence is TGCAGCGTTGAGTGGGTAGGGGCCCTTTATGGCTACACCTTC. Translation: CSVEWVGALYGYTF. The full variable domain, its missing parts supplied by reference TRBV29-1 and TRBJ1-2, is SAVISQKPSRDICQRGTSLTIQCQVDSQVTMMFWYRQQPGQSLTLIATANQGSEATYESGFVIDKFPISRPNLTFSTLTVSNMSPEDSSIYLCSVEWVGALYGYTFGSGTRLTVV.

This clonotype was seen only a few times. This rearrangement joins TRBV10-3 to TRBJ1-5; a weak D match, TRBD1 (6 bases). The CDR3 totals 14 residues. The ends were cut back, 0 bases at V and 4 bases at J, with 7 bases in the middle. Germline loops: CDR1 ENHRY, CDR2 SYGVKD. The CDR3 here is CAISESGGNQPQHF. As DNA, the CDR3 is TGTGCCATCAGTGAGTCAGGGGGGAATCAGCCCCAGCATTTT.

Regarding this clonotype: A much larger clone is a single base away; this may be a read error. This chain joins TRBV24-1 and TRBJ1-5; D gene uncertain. Germline CDR1 reads KGHDR; CDR2 reads SFDVKD. This CDR3 has 14 amino acids. This chain's CDR3 is CSTSSVGGNQPQHF. CDR3 coding DNA: TGTTCCACCAGTAGCGTCGGTGGCAATCAGCCCCAGCATTTT.

To note about this clonotype: It may be a read error: a sequence one base away is much more abundant. The CDR3 sequence is CAWDGETDTQYF. The CDR3 DNA reads as TGTGCCTGGGATGGGGAGACAGATACGCAGTATTTT. The chain combines TRBV30 with TRBJ2-3; D perhaps matches TRBD2 (5 bases). Trimming cost V 5 bases and J 3 bases, with 9 bases left between them. Germline CDR1 and CDR2: GTSNPN and SVGIG (reference sequence). The CDR3 has 12 amino acids.

J is TRBJ2-6 and V is TRBV5-1, with D possibly being TRBD1 (5 bases). Germline CDR1 reads SGHRS; CDR2 reads YFSETQ. This CDR3 contains 16 residues. The germline V and J ends were trimmed by 2 bases and 1 base, with 10 bases remaining between them. CDR3 DNA: TGCGCCAGCAGCTTAGGTCAGGGTTCTGGGGCCAACGTCCTGACTTTC. This gives the protein CASSLGQGSGANVLTF.

The chain employs TRBV6-5 and TRBJ1-1; D possibly corresponds to TRBD1 (5 bases). Germline CDR1 reads MNHEY; CDR2 reads SVGAGI. There are 17 residues in the CDR3. Trimming cost V 5 bases and J 3 bases, with 22 bases left between them. The DNA for the CDR3 is TGTGCCAGCAGTAATACCCGGGTGGGACGTAAGGACACTGAAGCTTTCTTT. Protein sequence: CASSNTRVGRKDTEAFF.

This clonotype is categorized as medium-sized. J is TRBJ1-5 and V is TRBV19, with 8 bases lining up with TRBD1. The CDR3 length is 15 residues. Germline V CDR1 and CDR2: LNHDA, SQIVND (reference sequence). V lost 7 bases, J lost 4 bases, and 9 bases stayed unmatched. Here the CDR3 DNA reads TGTGCCAGTACCTATGGACAGGGAGGTAATCAGCCCCAGCATTTT. The encoded protein is CASTYGQGGNQPQHF.

This clonotype has more than one count but fewer than ten. V gene TRBV6-2 or TRBV6-3 combines with J gene TRBJ2-2; D ambiguous. Germline lookup yields CDR1 MNHEY and CDR2 SVGEGT. This CDR3 comprises 12 residues. V shed 4 bases and J shed 5 bases, with 5 bases lying between them. CDR3 in DNA: TGTGCCAGCAGTTTTGGAACCGGGGAGCTGTTTTTT. It is translated as CASSFGTGELFF.

V is TRBV5-6 and J is TRBJ2-2; 9 positions match TRBD1. CDR3 size: 15 residues. The V gene end was trimmed by 4 bases and the J gene end by 4 bases; junction bases not matched to a gene: 5. Looked up from germline, CDR1 is SGHDT and CDR2 is YYEEEE. In DNA form, the CDR3 reads TGTGCCAGCAGCCAAACAGGGGGCGGCACCGGGGAGCTGTTTTTT. Protein sequence: CASSQTGGGTGELFF. The entire variable domain, with the rest obtained from reference TRBV5-6 and TRBJ2-2, is as follows: DAGVTQSPTHLIKTRGQQVTLRCSPKSGHDTVSWYQQALGQGPQFIFQYYEEEERQRGNFPDRFSGHQFPNYSSELNVNALLLGDSALYLCASSQTGGGTGELFFGEGSRLTVL.

The chain is built from TRBV12-3 or TRBV12-4 and TRBJ1-4, with 9 bases fitting TRBD1. V was clipped by 6 bases and J by 7 bases; unmatched bases: 9. This CDR3 is 15 amino acids long. The CDR3 protein is CASRTLQGAGEKLFF. The CDR3 DNA follows: TGTGCCAGCAGGACCCTACAGGGGGCTGGTGAAAAACTGTTTTTT.

This clonotype is labeled as medium-sized (0.01 to 0.1%). The chain recombines TRBV30 with TRBJ2-7, with D possibly matching TRBD1 (6 bases). CDR3 length: 15 residues. CDR1 is GTSNPN and CDR2 is SVGIG in the germline V gene (reference sequence). Trimming removed 5 bases from V and 6 bases from J, with 23 bases in between. CDR3 in DNA: TGTGCCTGGGATCGGAAGCAGGGGACCAGGGGCGAGCAGTACTTC. It codes for CAWDRKQGTRGEQYF.

There are a few counts of this clonotype. The rearrangement uses TRBV6-2 or TRBV6-3 and TRBJ2-7, with 8 bases that match TRBD2. This CDR3 spans 14 amino acids. V was clipped by 6 bases and J by 0 bases; unmatched bases: 4. Germline V gene lookup returns CDR1 MNHEY and CDR2 SVGEGT. CDR3 residues: CASRPGGGSYEQYF. The CDR3 nucleotides are TGTGCCAGCAGACCCGGGGGGGGCTCCTACGAGCAGTACTTC.

This chain uses TRBV6-5 with TRBJ2-3, with 10 nucleotides matching TRBD2. The germline V gene has CDR1 MNHEY and CDR2 SVGAGI. The CDR3 extends over 15 amino acids. The V gene end was trimmed by 0 bases and the J gene end by 7 bases; junction bases not matched to a gene: 4. CDR3 protein: CASSYSSGGPNTQYF. In DNA, the CDR3 is TGTGCCAGCAGTTACTCTAGCGGGGGGCCGAATACGCAGTATTTT.

V gene TRBV5-4 combines with J gene TRBJ1-2, with 7 bases lining up with TRBD1. The V gene's germline CDR1 is SGHNT and CDR2 YYREEE (reference sequence). Germline trimming cut 3 bases from V and 4 bases from J; bases unmatched to any gene: 0. The CDR3 has 12 amino acids. This CDR3 reads CASSWDSYGYTF. The CDR3 DNA sequence: TGTGCCAGCAGCTGGGACAGCTATGGCTACACCTTC.

This clonotype is medium-sized within its sample. The chain links TRBV27 to TRBJ2-3, with D perhaps given as TRBD1 or TRBD2 (6 bases each). V was shortened by 1 base and J by 4 bases, with 18 bases between the two germline ends. CDR3 length equals 17 residues. The germline CDR1 and CDR2 sequences are MNHEY and SMNVEV (reference sequence). The DNA for the CDR3 is TGTGCCAGCAGTTTATATGGTGACACCGGGGGCCCAGATACGCAGTATTTT. Protein product: CASSLYGDTGGPDTQYF.

This clonotype was seen a few times. This chain connects TRBV5-1 to TRBJ2-1; D is possibly TRBD2 (7 bases). Trimming pared 3 bases from V and 2 bases from J, leaving 12 bases between. CDR1 is SGHRS, CDR2 YFSETQ, per germline. The CDR3 has 15 amino acids. This CDR3 is CASSSEGGTYNEQFF. The CDR3 nucleotides are TGCGCCAGCAGCTCTGAGGGGGGGACCTACAATGAGCAGTTCTTC. The full variable domain, its missing parts supplied by reference TRBV5-1 and TRBJ2-1, is KAGVTQTPRYLIKTRGQQVTLSCSPISGHRSVSWYQQTPGQGLQFLFEYFSETQRNKGNFPGRFSGRQFSNSRSEMNVSTLELGDSALYLCASSSEGGTYNEQFFGPGTRLTVL.

This clonotype is medium-sized (0.01 to 0.1%) within its sample. V gene TRBV6-5 combines with J gene TRBJ1-4; D is uncertain. Germline CDR1 MNHEY, CDR2 SVGAGI. With 6 bases removed from V and 6 bases from J, the gap between germline ends came to 8 bases. This CDR3 has 12 residues. CDR3: CASREGHEKLFF. Written as DNA, the CDR3 is TGTGCCAGCAGAGAGGGTCATGAAAAACTGTTTTTT.